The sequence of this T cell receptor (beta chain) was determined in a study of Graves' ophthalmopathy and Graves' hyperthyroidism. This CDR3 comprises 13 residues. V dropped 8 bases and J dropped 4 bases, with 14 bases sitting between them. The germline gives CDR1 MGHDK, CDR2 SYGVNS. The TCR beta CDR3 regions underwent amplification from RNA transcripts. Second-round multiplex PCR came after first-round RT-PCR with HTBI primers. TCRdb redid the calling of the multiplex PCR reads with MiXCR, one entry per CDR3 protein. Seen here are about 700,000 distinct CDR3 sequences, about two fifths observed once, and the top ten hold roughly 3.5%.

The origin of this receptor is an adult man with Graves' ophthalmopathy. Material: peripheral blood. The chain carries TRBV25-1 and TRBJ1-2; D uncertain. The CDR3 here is CASDTAFGYGYTF. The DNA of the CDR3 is TGTGCCAGCGACACAGCTTTCGGCTATGGCTACACCTTC.